This record concerns one TCR beta chain sequence. Its matching antigen is unknown. This sample is part of a study of T cells in Graves' hyperthyroidism and ophthalmopathy. Using RNA transcripts as the source, TCR beta CDR3 regions were amplified. TCR CDR3 regions were first amplified by RT-PCR with HTBI primers. TCRdb re-analysed the multiplex PCR reads in MiXCR, keeping a single row per CDR3 protein. The data hold roughly 650,000 distinct CDR3 sequences, with more than 15% observed a single time. This CDR3 has 17 amino acids. Germline values: CDR1 MGHRA, CDR2 YSYEKL. Losses at the gene ends were 3 bases for V and 0 bases for J; bases not matched to a gene: 7. Study-level results: Stable hyperthyroidism was told apart from ophthalmopathy by a model built on 13 V-J features. Ophthalmopathy was model-predicted a median roughly 6.2 months pre-onset.

Sequenced sample: blood. The chain uses TRBV4-1 and TRBJ1-4; 7 bases fit TRBD1. This TCR was sampled from a woman aged 40 to 50 with Graves' ophthalmopathy. CDR3: CASSHPWQGATNEKLFF. CDR3 sequence (DNA): TGCGCCAGCAGCCATCCCTGGCAGGGGGCAACTAATGAAAAACTGTTTTTT.